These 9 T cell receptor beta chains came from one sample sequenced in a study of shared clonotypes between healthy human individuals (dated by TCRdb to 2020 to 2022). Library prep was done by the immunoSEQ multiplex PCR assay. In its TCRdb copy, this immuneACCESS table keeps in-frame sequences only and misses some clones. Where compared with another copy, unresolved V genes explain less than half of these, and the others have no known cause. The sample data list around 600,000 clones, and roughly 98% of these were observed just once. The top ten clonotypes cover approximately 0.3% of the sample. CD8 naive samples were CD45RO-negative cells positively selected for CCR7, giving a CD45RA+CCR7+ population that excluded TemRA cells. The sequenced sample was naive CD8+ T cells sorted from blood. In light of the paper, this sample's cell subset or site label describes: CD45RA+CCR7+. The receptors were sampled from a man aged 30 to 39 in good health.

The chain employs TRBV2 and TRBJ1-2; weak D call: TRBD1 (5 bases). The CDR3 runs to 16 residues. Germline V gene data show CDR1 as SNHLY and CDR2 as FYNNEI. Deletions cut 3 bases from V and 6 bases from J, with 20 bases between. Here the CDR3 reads CASSDRAGSVANGYTF. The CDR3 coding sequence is TGTGCCAGCAGTGATCGGGCAGGGTCGGTCGCGAATGGCTACACCTTC.

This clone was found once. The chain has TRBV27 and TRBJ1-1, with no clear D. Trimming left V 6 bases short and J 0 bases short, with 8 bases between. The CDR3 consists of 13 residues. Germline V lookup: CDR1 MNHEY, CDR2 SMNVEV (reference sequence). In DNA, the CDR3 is TGTGCCAGCAGCGTTTGGGTGAACACTGAAGCTTTCTTT. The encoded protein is CASSVWVNTEAFF.

The CDR3 DNA reads as TGTGCCAGTAGTATGGCCGGGAGCGCCTACAATGAGCAGTTCTTC. Protein: CASSMAGSAYNEQFF. The V gene is TRBV19, the J gene TRBJ2-1, with D possibly TRBD2 on 6 matching bases. V was clipped by 3 bases and J by 2 bases, with 11 bases between them. Germline loops: CDR1 LNHDA, CDR2 SQIVND (reference sequence). The CDR3 runs 15 residues.

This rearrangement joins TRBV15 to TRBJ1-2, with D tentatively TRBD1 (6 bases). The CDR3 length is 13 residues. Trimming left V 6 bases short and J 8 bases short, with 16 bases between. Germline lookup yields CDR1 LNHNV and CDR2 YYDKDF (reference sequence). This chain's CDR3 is CATRFARGRGYTF. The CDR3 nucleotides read TGTGCCACCAGGTTCGCGCGGGGGCGAGGCTACACCTTC.

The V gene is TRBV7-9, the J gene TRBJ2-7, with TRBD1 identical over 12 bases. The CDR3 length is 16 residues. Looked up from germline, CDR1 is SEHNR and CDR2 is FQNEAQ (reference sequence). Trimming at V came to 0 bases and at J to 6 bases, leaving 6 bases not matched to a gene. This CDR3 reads CASSLASGTGGREQYF. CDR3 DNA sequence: TGTGCCAGCAGCTTAGCCTCCGGGACAGGGGGCCGCGAGCAGTACTTC.

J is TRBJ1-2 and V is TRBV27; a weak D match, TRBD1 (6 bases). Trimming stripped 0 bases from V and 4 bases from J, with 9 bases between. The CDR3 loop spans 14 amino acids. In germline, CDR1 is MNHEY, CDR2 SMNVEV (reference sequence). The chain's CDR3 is CASSLSRQAYGYTF. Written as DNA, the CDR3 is TGTGCCAGCAGTTTATCTAGACAGGCCTATGGCTACACCTTC.

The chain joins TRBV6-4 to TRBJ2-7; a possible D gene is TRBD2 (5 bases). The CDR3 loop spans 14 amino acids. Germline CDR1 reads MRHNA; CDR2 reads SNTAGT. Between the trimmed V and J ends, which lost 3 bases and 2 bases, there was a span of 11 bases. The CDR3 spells CASSEAGRAYEQYF. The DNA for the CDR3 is TGTGCCAGCAGTGAGGCGGGTAGAGCCTACGAGCAGTACTTC.

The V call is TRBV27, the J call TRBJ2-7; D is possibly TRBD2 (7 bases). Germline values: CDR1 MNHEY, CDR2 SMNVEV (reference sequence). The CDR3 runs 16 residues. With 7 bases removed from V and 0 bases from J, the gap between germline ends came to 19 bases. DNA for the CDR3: TGTGCCAGCAACTCTCTTGGGGGGGCGAGCTCCTACGAGCAGTACTTC. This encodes CASNSLGGASSYEQYF.

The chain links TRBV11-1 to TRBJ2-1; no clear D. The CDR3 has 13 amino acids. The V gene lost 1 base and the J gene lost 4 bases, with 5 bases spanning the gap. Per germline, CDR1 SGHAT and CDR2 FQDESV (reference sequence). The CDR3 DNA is TGTGCCAGCAGCTTAGTGGAATACAATGAGCAGTTCTTC. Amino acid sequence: CASSLVEYNEQFF.